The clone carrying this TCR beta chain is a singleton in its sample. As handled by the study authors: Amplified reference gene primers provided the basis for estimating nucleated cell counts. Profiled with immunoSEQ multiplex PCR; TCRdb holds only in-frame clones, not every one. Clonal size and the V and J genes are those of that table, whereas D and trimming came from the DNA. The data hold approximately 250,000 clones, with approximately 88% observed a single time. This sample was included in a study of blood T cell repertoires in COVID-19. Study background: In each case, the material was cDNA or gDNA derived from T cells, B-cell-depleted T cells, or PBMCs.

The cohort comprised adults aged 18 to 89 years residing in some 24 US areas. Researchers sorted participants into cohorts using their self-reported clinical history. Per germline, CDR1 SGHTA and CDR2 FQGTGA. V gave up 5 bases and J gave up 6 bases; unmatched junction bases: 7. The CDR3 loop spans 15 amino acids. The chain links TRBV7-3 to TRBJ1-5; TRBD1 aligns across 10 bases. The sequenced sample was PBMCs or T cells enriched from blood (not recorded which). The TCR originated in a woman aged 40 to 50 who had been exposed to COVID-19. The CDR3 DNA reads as TGTGCCAGCAGCCCGGGACAGGGGAGAGGTCAGCCCCAGCATTTT. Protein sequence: CASSPGQGRGQPQHF. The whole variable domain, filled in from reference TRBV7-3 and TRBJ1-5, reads GAGVSQTPSNKVTEKGKYVELRCDPISGHTALYWYRQSLGQGPEFLIYFQGTGAADDSGLPNDRFFAVRPEGSVSTLKIQRTERGDSAVYLCASSPGQGRGQPQHFGDGTRLSIL.